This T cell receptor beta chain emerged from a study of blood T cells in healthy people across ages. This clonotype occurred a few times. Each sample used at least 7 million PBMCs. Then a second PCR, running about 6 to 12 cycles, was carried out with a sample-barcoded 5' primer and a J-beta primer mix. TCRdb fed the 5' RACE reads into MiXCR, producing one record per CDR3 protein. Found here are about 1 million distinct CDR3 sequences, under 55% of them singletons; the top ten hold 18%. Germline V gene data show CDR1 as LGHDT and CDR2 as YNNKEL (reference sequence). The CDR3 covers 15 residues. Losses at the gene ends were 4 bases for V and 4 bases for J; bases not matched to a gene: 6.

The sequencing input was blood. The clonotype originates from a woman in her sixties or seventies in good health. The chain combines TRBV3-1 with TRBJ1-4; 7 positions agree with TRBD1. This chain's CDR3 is CASSPTGTVNEKLFF. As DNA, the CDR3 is TGTGCCAGCAGCCCCACCGGGACAGTTAATGAAAAACTGTTTTTT.